This TCR beta chain was captured by sequencing in a study of cytomegalovirus exposure and HLA in healthy donors. Study summary: One earlier analysis, a look at 150 million to 200 million T cells, found approximately 120 million unique TCR beta sequences. Whole-study results and caveats: Most observed TCR sequences were rare, whereas some public TCRs were detected in many donors.

Germline CDR1 reads MNHNS; CDR2 reads SASEGT. J was trimmed by 2 bases and V by 7 bases; bases with no gene match: 2. CDR3 length: 14 residues. In the case of this clone: No antigen is known for it.

The PCR contained 60 Vbeta and 13 Jbeta primers. Here immunoSEQ multiplex PCR was the method, and the copy in TCRdb shows in-frame clones only, minus some. Of 70,000 to 95,000 clones in the sample, 70% to 90% are singletons; the top ten hold around 2%. This sequence was found in a man aged 18 to 29 in good health and CMV-seronegative. The chain is built from TRBV6-1 and TRBJ1-3; 10 nucleotides line up with TRBD1. The sample taken for sequencing was PBMCs. The CDR3 sequence is CASIDRGPGNTIYF. As DNA, the CDR3 is TGTGCCAGCATCGACAGGGGGCCTGGAAACACCATATATTTT.